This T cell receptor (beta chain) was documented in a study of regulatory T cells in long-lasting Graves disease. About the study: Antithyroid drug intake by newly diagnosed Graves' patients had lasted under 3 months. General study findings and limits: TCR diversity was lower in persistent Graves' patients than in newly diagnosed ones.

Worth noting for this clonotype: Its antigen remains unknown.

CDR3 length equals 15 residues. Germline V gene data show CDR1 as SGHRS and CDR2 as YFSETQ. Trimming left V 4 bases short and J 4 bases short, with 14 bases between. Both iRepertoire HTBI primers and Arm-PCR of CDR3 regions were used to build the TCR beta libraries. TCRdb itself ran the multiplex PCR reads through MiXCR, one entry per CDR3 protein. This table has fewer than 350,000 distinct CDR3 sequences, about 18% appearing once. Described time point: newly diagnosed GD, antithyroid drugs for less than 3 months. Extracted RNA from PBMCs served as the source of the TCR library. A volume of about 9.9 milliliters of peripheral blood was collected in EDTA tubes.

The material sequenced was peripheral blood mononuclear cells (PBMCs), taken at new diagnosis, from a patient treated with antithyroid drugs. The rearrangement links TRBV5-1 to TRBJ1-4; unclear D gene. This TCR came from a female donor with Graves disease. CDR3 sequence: CASSADGRNNEKLFF. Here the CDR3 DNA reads TGCGCCAGCAGCGCCGACGGACGGAATAATGAAAAACTGTTTTTT. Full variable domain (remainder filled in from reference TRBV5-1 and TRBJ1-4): KAGVTQTPRYLIKTRGQQVTLSCSPISGHRSVSWYQQTPGQGLQFLFEYFSETQRNKGNFPGRFSGRQFSNSRSEMNVSTLELGDSALYLCASSADGRNNEKLFFGSGTQLSVL.